This T cell receptor beta chain was sequenced during a study of Ad26.COV2.S vaccination and SARS-CoV-2 variants. Whole-study context: Donor had been placed in the Ad26.COV2.S arm of the COV1001 trial. Into the muscle, Ad26.COV2.S was dosed once or twice, 56 days apart.

TCRdb's table, derived via immunoSEQ multiplex PCR, lists solely in-frame clones and lacks some. This table has more than 350,000 clones, around nine tenths appearing once. Treatment: 15 to 20 received Ad26.COV2.S at low or high dose, single or two shots; roughly five received placebo; per-sample allocation not given. Samples analyzed were those drawn on day 63 after the first vaccine or placebo injection. The donor was a Boston adult aged 18-55 years. Trimming cost V 0 bases and J 1 base, with 9 bases left between them. Germline assignment: CDR1 LGHNA and CDR2 YNFKEQ. The CDR3 runs 15 residues. The sample was peripheral blood, taken in a trial of Ad26.COV2.S vaccine versus placebo. The chain has TRBV4-2 and TRBJ1-1; no reliable D call. This receptor was identified in a person aged 18-65 years who received the Ad26.COV2.S COVID-19 vaccine or a placebo. In DNA, the CDR3 is TGTGCCAGCAGCCAAGATGGGAACAAGAACACTGAAGCTTTCTTT. It specifies CASSQDGNKNTEAFF.